This TCR beta chain was sequenced for a study of blood T cell repertoires in COVID-19. About the study: T cells, B-cell-depleted T cells, or PBMCs supplied cDNA or gDNA.

Trimming removed 0 bases at V and 5 bases at J, with 6 bases between. Looked up from germline, CDR1 is SGHNT and CDR2 is YENEEA. CDR3 length equals 13 residues. The data were produced by immunoSEQ multiplex PCR, yet TCRdb's version contains in-frame clones alone and is incomplete. This table has under 300,000 clones, 85% to 95% appearing once. This sequence originates from a young woman who had recovered from COVID-19. V and J are TRBV11-3 and TRBJ2-3; D ambiguous. Sequencing was done on a sample of PBMCs or T cells enriched from blood (not recorded which). CDR3 sequence: CASSLEAQDTQYF. Here the CDR3 DNA reads TGTGCCAGCAGCTTAGAGGCCCAAGATACGCAGTATTTT.